This passage covers 15 T cell receptor beta chains from one sample sequenced in a study of response to subunit inactivated influenza vaccine. TCRdb re-called the RT-PCR reads through MiXCR, storing one row per CDR3 protein. The profile covers about 480,000 distinct CDR3 sequences, with approximately 13% appearing a single time and about an eighth taken by the ten largest. This specimen consisted of PBMCs from blood, obtained 40 to 50 days after vaccination. These receptors came from a middle-aged man who received an inactivated influenza vaccine.

This rearrangement joins TRBV12-3 or TRBV12-4 to TRBJ2-7, with 10 nucleotides matching TRBD1. The ends lost 3 bases at V and 5 bases at J; junction bases unmatched: 4. This CDR3 spans 14 amino acids. CDR3 residues: CASSFGTGAHEQYF. Written as DNA, the CDR3 is TGTGCCAGCAGTTTTGGGACAGGGGCCCACGAGCAGTACTTC.

V is TRBV27 and J is TRBJ2-5, with a possible D match to TRBD1 (5 bases). Germline CDR1 reads MNHEY; CDR2 reads SMNVEV (reference sequence). The CDR3 has 16 amino acids. Trimming left V 0 bases short and J 6 bases short, with 17 bases between. CDR3 amino acids: CASSLSMQGESKTQYF. CDR3 sequence (DNA): TGTGCCAGCAGTTTATCTATGCAGGGTGAATCGAAGACCCAGTACTTC.

This clonotype was recorded a few times. This chain uses TRBV24-1 with TRBJ2-3; D not certain. V was pared by 3 bases and J by 5 bases, with 14 bases between. The germline CDR1 and CDR2 sequences are KGHDR and SFDVKD. The CDR3 length is 15 residues. As DNA, the CDR3 is TGTGCCACCAGTGATCCCGGACGGCTCCAAGATACGCAGTATTTT. Translation: CATSDPGRLQDTQYF.

This clonotype was seen a handful of times. The V gene is TRBV5-1, the J gene TRBJ1-2; TRBD1 might be the D (6 bases). This CDR3 has 15 residues. CDR1 is SGHRS and CDR2 is YFSETQ in the germline V gene. V was cut by 5 bases and J by 4 bases, with 18 bases left in between. CDR3 region: CASRPTGRSSYGYTF. CDR3 coding DNA: TGCGCCAGCAGACCAACAGGGAGATCTTCCTATGGCTACACCTTC. The full variable domain, completed using reference TRBV5-1 and TRBJ1-2, is KAGVTQTPRYLIKTRGQQVTLSCSPISGHRSVSWYQQTPGQGLQFLFEYFSETQRNKGNFPGRFSGRQFSNSRSEMNVSTLELGDSALYLCASRPTGRSSYGYTFGSGTRLTVV.

This clonotype occurred many times. The V gene is TRBV7-3, the J gene TRBJ2-5; the match to TRBD2 covers 9 bases. The ends lost 5 bases at V and 2 bases at J; junction bases unmatched: 0. The CDR3 is made up of 13 amino acids. Germline V gene data show CDR1 as SGHTA and CDR2 as FQGTGA. The CDR3 is CASSTSGQETQYF. The CDR3 bases are TGTGCCAGCAGCACTAGCGGGCAAGAGACCCAGTACTTC. Full variable domain (outside the CDR3, taken from reference TRBV7-3 and TRBJ2-5): GAGVSQTPSNKVTEKGKYVELRCDPISGHTALYWYRQSLGQGPEFLIYFQGTGAADDSGLPNDRFFAVRPEGSVSTLKIQRTERGDSAVYLCASSTSGQETQYFGPGTRLLVL.

A word on this clonotype: A much larger clone lies one base from this, so it may be a read error. The chain couples TRBV29-1 to TRBJ2-7; D not resolved. The length of the CDR3 is 13 residues. Germline CDR1 SQVTM, CDR2 ANQGSEA. CDR3 nucleotides: TGCAGTGTTAAGAAAAGGAACTCCTACAAGCAGTACTTC. It translates to CSVKKRNSYKQYF.

This clonotype was detected many times. CDR3 in DNA: TGCAGTGCTATCGACAGGGTCTCCTACAATGAGCAGTTCTTC. Protein sequence: CSAIDRVSYNEQFF. This chain uses TRBV20-1 with TRBJ2-1, with TRBD1 matching over 7 bases. Trimming cost V 4 bases and J 0 bases; bases outside gene matches: 3. Germline CDR1 DFQATT, CDR2 SNEGSKA (reference sequence). The length of the CDR3 is 14 residues.

V and J are TRBV28 and TRBJ2-2, with TRBD1 matching 7 bases. Germline CDR1 reads MDHEN; CDR2 reads SYDVKM. Trimming at V came to 5 bases and at J to 5 bases, leaving 8 bases not matched to a gene. The CDR3 is made up of 15 amino acids. Here the CDR3 DNA reads TGTGCCAGCAGTCGTACAGGGGCGCCGACCGGGGAGCTGTTTTTT. This codes for CASSRTGAPTGELFF.

The V and J genes are TRBV7-2 and TRBJ2-5; D is undetermined. The CDR3 runs to 14 residues. Between the trimmed V and J ends, which lost 5 bases and 2 bases, there was a span of 12 bases. The germline V gene encodes CDR1 SGHTA and CDR2 FQGNSA. The CDR3 DNA reads as TGTGCCAGCAGCCCTCATGACACACAAGAGACCCAGTACTTC. Translation: CASSPHDTQETQYF.

The chain carries TRBV28 and TRBJ2-1; D uncertain. The CDR3 is 11 amino acids. V was pared by 1 base and J by 8 bases, with 3 bases between. Per germline, CDR1 MDHEN and CDR2 SYDVKM. The CDR3 sequence: CASSLSHEQFF. For the CDR3, the DNA is TGTGCCAGCAGTTTATCGCATGAGCAGTTCTTC.

This clonotype appeared a few times. V and J are TRBV6-2 or TRBV6-3 and TRBJ2-3, with 10 bases identical to TRBD1. The CDR3 is made up of 15 amino acids. V lost 11 bases to trimming and J lost 2 bases; unmatched junction nucleotides: 10. The V gene's germline CDR1 is MNHEY and CDR2 SVGEGT. Written as DNA, the CDR3 is TGTGCCGCGGCAGGGGGGACAGGGGACACAGATACGCAGTATTTT. Encoded protein: CAAAGGTGDTDTQYF.

This chain uses TRBV20-1 with TRBJ2-3; no firm D call. The CDR3 spans 14 residues. V was shortened by 2 bases and J by 2 bases, with 11 bases between the two germline ends. Germline V CDR1 and CDR2: DFQATT, SNEGSKA (reference sequence). CDR3 nucleotide sequence: TGCAGTGCTAGAACGGTGCAGGACACAGATACGCAGTATTTT. As protein: CSARTVQDTDTQYF.

This clonotype has only a few counts. The chain is built from TRBV21-1 and TRBJ2-1; TRBD2 reflects the table's D call only, with no check against the DNA. TRBV21-1 is recorded as a pseudogene. The CDR3 spans 15 residues. CDR3 sequence: CASTISGIWNNEQFF. The CDR3 DNA sequence: TGTGCCAGCACCATTAGCGGGATCTGGAACAATGAGCAGTTCTTC.

This clonotype was counted only a few times. The rearrangement links TRBV21-1 to TRBJ2-7. TRBV21-1 corresponds to a pseudogene. This CDR3 region has 14 residues. As DNA, the CDR3 is TGTGCCAGCAGCAACTGGCAGAACTCCTACGAGCAGTACTTC. The encoded protein is CASSNWQNSYEQYF.

The rearrangement uses TRBV5-5 and TRBJ2-7; 9 bases fit TRBD2. CDR1 and CDR2 (germline): SGHKS, YYEKEE (reference sequence). Trimming cost V 7 bases and J 1 base; bases outside gene matches: 3. The CDR3 is made up of 13 amino acids. The CDR3 DNA sequence: TGTGCCAGCGTAGCGGGAGAGTCCTACGAGCAGTACTTC. This gives the protein CASVAGESYEQYF.